These 27 T cell receptor beta chains originate from one sample sequenced in a study of blood T cells in healthy people across ages. Together with a sample-barcoded 5' primer, a J-beta primer mix was included in a second PCR lasting about 7 to 12 cycles. TCRdb re-called the 5' RACE reads through MiXCR, storing one row per CDR3 protein. Counted here are roughly 1,700,000 distinct CDR3 sequences, approximately 28% occurring once; the ten biggest clones make up less than 9.5%. Material: blood. These receptors originate from a woman in her twenties or thirties in good health.

This sequence joins TRBV28 and TRBJ1-2; D is possibly TRBD1 (5 bases). There are 11 residues in the CDR3. The V and J ends lost 6 bases and 7 bases respectively, with 9 bases between them. Germline V lookup: CDR1 MDHEN, CDR2 SYDVKM. The DNA of the CDR3 is TGTGCCAGCAGCCGGCAGGGTGGCTACACCTTC. This encodes CASSRQGGYTF.

J is TRBJ1-6 and V is TRBV9; possibly TRBD1 for D (5 bases). This CDR3 has 14 amino acids. The V end lost 2 bases, the J end lost 9 bases, and 12 bases lay between the germline ends. Germline loops: CDR1 SGDLS, CDR2 YYNGEE. The CDR3 loop is CASSVREPSSPLHF. The CDR3 DNA follows: TGTGCCAGCAGCGTCAGGGAACCCAGTTCACCCCTCCACTTT.

The chain links TRBV9 to TRBJ1-1; D is possibly TRBD1 (6 bases). The CDR3 totals 14 residues. Trimming cost V 0 bases and J 4 bases, with 10 bases left between them. Germline V CDR1 and CDR2: SGDLS, YYNGEE. DNA of the CDR3: TGTGCCAGCAGCGTAGGAGGGGGGAGCACTGAAGCTTTCTTT. Its protein is CASSVGGGSTEAFF.

This chain links TRBV20-1 with TRBJ2-1, with D uncertain. Near its end, the DNA agrees better with TRBJ2-7, so the J call may be wrong. Germline-derived CDR1 and CDR2 are DFQATT and SNEGSKA (reference sequence). CDR3 length equals 15 residues. The CDR3 region has the DNA TGCAGTGCCAGCAGAAACAGCGTCTCCTACAACGAGCAGTACTTC. Amino acids: CSASRNSVSYNEQYF.

This clonotype was seen more than once but under ten times. This sequence joins TRBV7-2 and TRBJ1-4; D gene uncertain. Looked up from germline, CDR1 is SGHTA and CDR2 is FQGNSA. The CDR3 runs 17 residues. Between the trimmed V and J ends, which lost 5 bases and 0 bases, there was a span of 16 bases. Here the CDR3 reads CASSKHPRVSTNEKLFF. The CDR3 DNA reads as TGTGCCAGCAGCAAGCACCCGCGGGTTTCAACTAATGAAAAACTGTTTTTT.

The rearrangement links TRBV7-6 to TRBJ2-7; 9 bases agree with TRBD2. This CDR3 has 15 residues. Germline CDR1 reads SGHVS; CDR2 reads FNYEAQ. V lost 4 bases, J lost 2 bases, and 6 bases stayed unmatched. The CDR3 region is CASSSKAGGTYEQYF. DNA of the CDR3: TGTGCCAGCAGCTCTAAAGCGGGGGGTACCTACGAGCAGTACTTC.

There are many counts of this clonotype. This sequence joins TRBV29-1 and TRBJ2-7, with D maybe TRBD1 (6 bases). Trimming pared 5 bases from V and 1 base from J, leaving 15 bases between. The CDR3 consists of 14 residues. Germline CDR1 SQVTM, CDR2 ANQGSEA. The CDR3 protein is CSVYTGTSSYEQYF. DNA for the CDR3: TGCAGCGTTTATACCGGGACATCATCCTACGAGCAGTACTTC.

The chain has TRBV6-1 and TRBJ2-1; D gene uncertain. V gave up 8 bases and J gave up 7 bases, with 12 bases separating them. Germline values: CDR1 MNHNS, CDR2 SASEGT. The length of the CDR3 is 12 residues. CDR3 nucleotide sequence: TGTGCCAGCGGCGCATACTCGAATGAGCAGTTCTTC. It yields the protein CASGAYSNEQFF.

This clonotype was seen only a few times. This chain joins TRBV9 and TRBJ2-1; 10 bases match TRBD2. The CDR3 consists of 15 residues. Trimming at V came to 0 bases and at J to 8 bases, leaving 5 bases not matched to a gene. Germline-derived CDR1 and CDR2 are SGDLS and YYNGEE. The CDR3 sequence: CASSVGTSGYDEQFF. In DNA form, the CDR3 reads TGTGCCAGCAGCGTAGGGACTAGCGGTTACGATGAGCAGTTCTTC.

In its sample, this clonotype was seen a few times. The chain is built from TRBV28 and TRBJ2-7, with D possibly TRBD2 on 7 matching bases. The germline gives CDR1 MDHEN, CDR2 SYDVKM. The CDR3 is 13 residues long. Deletions cut 8 bases from V and 0 bases from J, with 11 bases between. In nucleotides, the CDR3 is TGTGCCAGCGAGGGGGGGCCCTCCTACGAGCAGTACTTC. Translated, it gives CASEGGPSYEQYF.

This chain joins TRBV18 and TRBJ1-2, with D possibly TRBD1 on 5 matching bases. Trimming removed 0 bases from V and 4 bases from J, with 12 bases in between. CDR3 length: 15 residues. CDR1 is KGHSH, CDR2 LQKENI, per germline. The CDR3 sequence: CASSPPKERGYGYTF. The CDR3 region has the DNA TGTGCCAGCTCACCACCCAAGGAGAGGGGCTATGGCTACACCTTC. The full variable domain, in which reference TRBV18 and TRBJ1-2 provide the parts outside the CDR3, is NAGVMQNPRHLVRRRGQEARLRCSPMKGHSHVYWYRQLPEEGLKFMVYLQKENIIDESGMPKERFSAEFPKEGPSILRIQQVVRGDSAAYFCASSPPKERGYGYTFGSGTRLTVV.

About this clonotype itself: This is likely an artifact of a read error, given a far larger clone one base away. The J gene is TRBJ2-1, the V gene TRBV6-5; D might be TRBD2 (6 bases). CDR3 length equals 13 residues. V lost 2 bases and J lost 10, with 12 bases in between. From germline, CDR1 is MNHEY and CDR2 SVGAGI. CDR3 sequence reads: CASSYRDSYEQFF. CDR3 coding DNA: TGTGCCAGCAGTTACCGGGACTCCTACGAGCAGTTCTTC.

This clonotype came up a few times. The chain combines TRBV5-1 with TRBJ2-1; weak D call: TRBD1 (6 bases). The CDR3 loop spans 13 amino acids. Trimming left V 3 bases short and J 7 bases short, with 11 bases between. Germline values: CDR1 SGHRS, CDR2 YFSETQ. This CDR3 reads CASSSTQGNEQFF. The CDR3 DNA reads TGCGCCAGCAGCTCGACACAGGGAAATGAGCAGTTCTTC.

This clonotype was picked up a small number of times. The V call is TRBV19, the J call TRBJ1-2; D is perhaps TRBD1 (5 bases). Germline CDR1 LNHDA, CDR2 SQIVND (reference sequence). The CDR3 loop spans 15 amino acids. V shed 2 bases and J shed 8 bases, with 18 bases lying between them. The CDR3 DNA reads as TGTGCCAGTAGTATACCCGGCAGGGCGAACAAGGGCTACACCTTC. It specifies CASSIPGRANKGYTF. The full variable domain, completed using reference TRBV19 and TRBJ1-2, is DGGITQSPKYLFRKEGQNVTLSCEQNLNHDAMYWYRQDPGQGLRLIYYSQIVNDFQKGDIAEGYSVSREKKESFPLTVTSAQKNPTAFYLCASSIPGRANKGYTFGSGTRLTVV.

V gene TRBV7-2 combines with J gene TRBJ2-1, with D maybe TRBD1 (5 bases). This CDR3 is 15 amino acids long. V dropped 2 bases and J dropped 0 bases, with 8 bases sitting between them. CDR1 is SGHTA and CDR2 is FQGNSA in the germline V gene. In DNA form, the CDR3 reads TGTGCCAGCAGCTTAATAGACAGCTCCTACAATGAGCAGTTCTTC. Its translation: CASSLIDSSYNEQFF.

This clonotype turned up a few times. The chain links TRBV5-1 to TRBJ2-6, with D possibly being TRBD1 or TRBD2 (5 bases each). The CDR3 has 15 residues. Germline V gene data show CDR1 as SGHRS and CDR2 as YFSETQ. The ends were cut back, 4 bases at V and 18 bases at J, with 26 bases in the middle. CDR3 nucleotides: TGCGCCAGCAGCGCGTCCCTATCCGGGGCCAACGTCTGGACTTTC. Its protein is CASSASLSGANVWTF.

This clonotype was counted ten times or more. CDR3 amino acids: CASSPAGVGREAFF. CDR3 nucleotide sequence: TGTGCCAGCAGTCCCGCCGGGGTGGGGCGGGAAGCTTTCTTT. The chain uses TRBV12-3 or TRBV12-4 and TRBJ1-1, with a weak D call TRBD1 (5 bases). The CDR3 has 14 residues. V lost 5 bases and J lost 8, with 18 bases in between.

The chain combines TRBV10-3 with TRBJ2-1, with a weak D call TRBD2 (5 bases). Trimming took off 6 bases at V and 0 bases at J, with 9 bases between the two ends. This CDR3 has 14 amino acids. CDR1 and CDR2 (germline): ENHRY, SYGVKD. The CDR3 DNA follows: TGTGCCATCAGGGCTAGCAGCTCCTACAATGAGCAGTTCTTC. It translates to CAIRASSSYNEQFF.

V usage is TRBV5-1 and J usage is TRBJ2-1; D gene ambiguous. Germline loops: CDR1 SGHRS, CDR2 YFSETQ. Trimming shortened V by 2 bases and J by 8 bases, and 11 bases separated the two germline ends. This CDR3 region has 13 residues. The CDR3 sequence: CASSLIVGDEQFF. DNA of the CDR3: TGCGCCAGCAGCTTAATAGTTGGTGATGAGCAGTTCTTC.

This clonotype has only a few counts. The J gene is TRBJ2-7, the V gene TRBV27; 7 nucleotides agree with TRBD2. The CDR3 loop spans 14 amino acids. The V segment lost 0 bases and the J segment 5 bases; nucleotides outside the gene matches: 4. Germline assignment: CDR1 MNHEY and CDR2 SMNVEV (reference sequence). The CDR3 DNA sequence: TGTGCCAGCAGTTTATCGGGGGGGACGAACGAGCAGTACTTC. Translation: CASSLSGGTNEQYF.

This clonotype was recorded at least ten times. This chain connects TRBV20-1 to TRBJ1-2; possible D gene TRBD1, 5 bases. This CDR3 contains 12 residues. Germline lookup yields CDR1 DFQATT and CDR2 SNEGSKA (reference sequence). Trimming left V 5 bases short and J 1 base short, with 8 bases between. The CDR3 nucleotides read TGCAGTGCTTCACAGGTTAACTATGGCTACACCTTC. It is translated as CSASQVNYGYTF.

The table lists this clonotype with many counts. The rearrangement joins TRBV20-1 to TRBJ1-2; D gene uncertain. V lost 2 bases and J 4 bases, leaving 20 bases between the germline ends. This CDR3 comprises 16 residues. CDR1 DFQATT and CDR2 SNEGSKA come from the germline V gene (reference sequence). The CDR3 nucleotides read TGCAGTGCTAGAACAGTAGTCCTAAGAGTTTTCTATGGCTACACCTTC. This codes for CSARTVVLRVFYGYTF.

This chain connects TRBV20-1 to TRBJ2-7, with a tentative D call TRBD2 (5 bases). The germline V gene has CDR1 DFQATT and CDR2 SNEGSKA (reference sequence). The CDR3 totals 14 residues. V shed 6 bases and J shed 7 bases, with 22 bases lying between them. The CDR3 bases are TGCAGTGCAAGCTCCACCAGCGGCGGCAATGAGCAGTACTTC. As protein: CSASSTSGGNEQYF.

The chain employs TRBV5-1 and TRBJ2-7; 8 bases align to TRBD2. Germline-derived CDR1 and CDR2 are SGHRS and YFSETQ. CDR3 length equals 14 residues. Losses at the gene ends were 6 bases for V and 5 bases for J; bases not matched to a gene: 10. The CDR3 DNA reads as TGCGCCAGCACACCGGGGGGGACCCCCAACGAGCAGTACTTC. Encoded protein: CASTPGGTPNEQYF.

This clonotype turned up a few times. V usage is TRBV10-3 and J usage is TRBJ1-6; D is uncertain. The V end was cut by 7 bases, the J end by 8 bases, with 12 bases between. The CDR3 loop spans 13 amino acids. Per germline, CDR1 ENHRY and CDR2 SYGVKD. DNA of the CDR3: TGTGCCATCATCCTGACATCCCATTCACCCCTCCACTTT. Its protein product is CAIILTSHSPLHF.

The chain uses TRBV24-1 and TRBJ1-5, with D tentatively TRBD1 (6 bases). Trimming pared 5 bases from V and 6 bases from J, leaving 13 bases between. The CDR3 sequence is 14 residues long. CDR1 KGHDR and CDR2 SFDVKD come from the germline V gene. In DNA, the CDR3 is TGTGCCACCAGTGGCGGGGGCGTTGGTCAGCCCCAGCATTTT. Residues: CATSGGGVGQPQHF.

Concerning this clonotype: A much bigger clone sits one base away, suggesting this may be a read error. J is TRBJ2-1 and V is TRBV12-3 or TRBV12-4; D possibly matches TRBD1 or TRBD2 (5 bases each). V dropped 6 bases and J dropped 10 bases, with 28 bases sitting between them. The CDR3 totals 17 residues. The CDR3 loop is CASSYGDGFIPSYEQFF. CDR3 nucleotides: TGTGCCAGCAGCTATGGGGACGGATTCATCCCCTCCTACGAGCAGTTCTTC.